These 27 T cell receptor beta chains originate from one sample sequenced in a study of T cell responses to AZD1222 COVID-19 vaccine. Only in-frame clones appear in the TCRdb table, and some are missing; sequencing was by immunoSEQ multiplex PCR. In the table there are 150,000 to 200,000 clones, roughly 92% of which are singletons. This sample comprised peripheral blood, obtained on day 0 of AZD1222 vaccination. Receptors originate from an adult in good health.

The rearrangement links TRBV19 to TRBJ2-1; D perhaps matches TRBD2 (5 bases). The CDR3 consists of 14 residues. Germline V CDR1 and CDR2: LNHDA, SQIVND (reference sequence). Trimming took 6 bases from V and 2 from J, leaving 11 bases between them. The CDR3 region is CASRGLDTYNEQFF. CDR3 bases: TGTGCCAGTAGAGGACTTGATACCTACAATGAGCAGTTCTTC.

The chain employs TRBV15 and TRBJ2-1, with D perhaps matching TRBD1 (5 bases). Deletions cut 6 bases from V and 3 bases from J, with 15 bases between. The germline CDR1 and CDR2 sequences are LNHNV and YYDKDF (reference sequence). This CDR3 comprises 15 residues. The CDR3 nucleotides read TGTGCCACCAGTCATCGCCAGGGAATCTACAATGAGCAGTTCTTC. Amino acids: CATSHRQGIYNEQFF.

The chain employs TRBV28 and TRBJ1-1, with a possible D match to TRBD1 (5 bases). V was pared by 5 bases and J by 8 bases, with 12 bases between. The CDR3 length is 12 residues. Per the germline V gene, CDR1 is MDHEN and CDR2 is SYDVKM. DNA of the CDR3: TGTGCCAGCAGTCTTCGATCAGGGGAAGCTTTCTTT. It is translated as CASSLRSGEAFF.

CDR3 sequence reads: CASSQGQPYNSPLHF. The CDR3 region has the DNA TGTGCCAGCAGCCAAGGGCAGCCCTATAATTCACCCCTCCACTTT. This chain connects TRBV3-1 (or the pseudogene TRBV3-2) to TRBJ1-6; no clear D. This CDR3 region has 15 residues. Germline assignment: CDR1 LGHDT and CDR2 YNNKEL (reference sequence). V was clipped by 1 base and J by 2 bases, with 6 bases between them.

The chain is built from TRBV5-1 and TRBJ2-1, with 10 bases that match TRBD2. Germline V CDR1 and CDR2: SGHRS, YFSETQ. The CDR3 has 14 residues. V gave up 6 bases and J gave up 8 bases; unmatched junction bases: 8. The CDR3 nucleotides read TGCGCCAGCACTACCGGGACTAGCGTGGATGAGCAGTTCTTC. Protein product: CASTTGTSVDEQFF.

The chain joins TRBV7-2 to TRBJ1-1, with D possibly being TRBD1 (5 bases). CDR3 length: 14 residues. Germline lookup yields CDR1 SGHTA and CDR2 FQGNSA. V lost 5 bases, J lost 0 bases, and 10 bases lay in between. CDR3 residues: CASSLRQMNTEAFF. CDR3 DNA sequence: TGTGCCAGCAGCCTCCGACAGATGAACACTGAAGCTTTCTTT.

The chain has TRBV5-6 and TRBJ2-4, with D perhaps matching TRBD1 (6 bases). Germline-derived CDR1 and CDR2 are SGHDT and YYEEEE. Trimming left V 1 base short and J 3 bases short, with 14 bases between. This CDR3 is built from 16 residues. The DNA for the CDR3 is TGTGCCAGCAGCTTGCTACGGAAGGGGGACAAAAACATTCAGTACTTC. This codes for CASSLLRKGDKNIQYF.

The gene calls are TRBV30 and TRBJ2-4; 10 bases line up with TRBD2. The CDR3 spans 16 residues. Germline CDR1 is GTSNPN and CDR2 is SVGIG (reference sequence). The V segment lost 4 bases and the J segment 5 bases; nucleotides outside the gene matches: 11. Here the CDR3 DNA reads TGTGCCTGGATTGCTGGGGGACTAGCGACCGAAAACATTCAGTACTTC. Translating it yields CAWIAGGLATENIQYF.

The CDR3 protein is CASSYSQGWATDTQYF. The CDR3 DNA sequence: TGTGCCAGCAGTTACTCGCAGGGGTGGGCGACAGATACGCAGTATTTT. The V and J genes are TRBV6-5 and TRBJ2-3, with D perhaps matching TRBD1 (6 bases). The germline V gene has CDR1 MNHEY and CDR2 SVGAGI. V gave up 0 bases and J gave up 3 bases, with 13 bases separating them. CDR3 size: 16 residues.

The chain has TRBV21-1 and TRBJ2-7; TRBD2, the D gene given by the table, was not confirmed from the DNA. TRBV21-1 is a pseudogene. The CDR3 is 17 amino acids. CDR3 protein: CASSKREGGWNSYEQYF. DNA of the CDR3: TGTGCCAGCAGCAAGCGCGAGGGAGGGTGGAATTCCTACGAGCAGTACTTC.

A single count supports this clone. The chain has TRBV23-1 and TRBJ2-7; 9 bases are a match to TRBD1. TRBV23-1 is given ORF status, its function remaining uncertain. Trimming cost V 0 bases and J 4 bases; bases outside gene matches: 7. The CDR3 consists of 16 residues. The CDR3 bases are TGCGCCAGCAGTCAATCAAGGGACAGGGTCCCTTACGAGCAGTACTTC. It yields the protein CASSQSRDRVPYEQYF.

The V and J genes are TRBV30 and TRBJ2-3; TRBD2 agrees at 9 bases. The germline CDR1 and CDR2 sequences are GTSNPN and SVGIG (reference sequence). With 4 bases clipped from V and 4 bases from J, the junction kept 9 bases outside the gene matches. The CDR3 spans 15 residues. CDR3 in DNA: TGTGCCTGGACCCTTAGCGGGAGTTCAGCAGATACGCAGTATTTT. Encoded protein: CAWTLSGSSADTQYF. The full variable domain, in which reference TRBV30 and TRBJ2-3 provide the parts outside the CDR3, is SQTIHQWPATLVQPVGSPLSLECTVEGTSNPNLYWYRQAAGRGLQLLFYSVGIGQISSEVPQNLSASRPQDRQFILSSKKLLLSDSGFYLCAWTLSGSSADTQYFGPGTRLTVL.

V and J are TRBV7-2 and TRBJ1-1; weak D call: TRBD1 (5 bases). The CDR3 is 16 amino acids. V gave up 6 bases and J gave up 3 bases, with 20 bases separating them. In germline, CDR1 is SGHTA, CDR2 FQGNSA. The DNA for the CDR3 is TGTGCCAGCAGTTCAAGGTGGGGGGATCCCTACACTGAAGCTTTCTTT. Its protein is CASSSRWGDPYTEAFF.

The V call is TRBV27, the J call TRBJ2-1, with 8 bases fitting TRBD2. The CDR3 totals 16 residues. Trimming at V came to 4 bases and at J to 7 bases, leaving 12 bases not matched to a gene. Per germline, CDR1 MNHEY and CDR2 SMNVEV (reference sequence). CDR3: CASSSQGLVGSNEQFF. CDR3 in DNA: TGTGCCAGCAGTTCGCAGGGACTAGTCGGTTCGAATGAGCAGTTCTTC.

CDR3 residues: CASREQDTDTQYF. Here the CDR3 DNA reads TGTGCCAGCAGGGAACAGGACACAGATACGCAGTATTTT. The chain employs TRBV12-3 or TRBV12-4 and TRBJ2-3; tentative D call: TRBD1 (5 bases). The V and J ends lost 6 bases and 2 bases respectively, with 9 bases between them. The CDR3 is 13 amino acids.

The J gene is TRBJ2-1, the V gene TRBV12-5; possible D gene TRBD1, 6 bases. This CDR3 is built from 14 residues. Germline values: CDR1 LGHNT, CDR2 FRNRAP. Deletions cut 2 bases from V and 8 bases from J, with 13 bases between. CDR3 in amino acids: CASGLSRQVYEQFF. CDR3 DNA sequence: TGTGCTAGTGGTTTGAGCCGACAGGTATATGAGCAGTTCTTC.

The chain joins TRBV6-5 to TRBJ2-7, with 11 nucleotides matching TRBD2. This CDR3 is 14 amino acids long. Germline assignment: CDR1 MNHEY and CDR2 SVGAGI. V shed 6 bases, J shed 6 bases, and the junction held 7 bases outside the gene matches. This CDR3 is CASRLLAGEGEQYF. For the CDR3, the DNA is TGTGCCAGCAGGTTACTAGCGGGAGAGGGCGAGCAGTACTTC.

This rearrangement joins TRBV29-1 to TRBJ2-7; D might be TRBD1 (5 bases). In germline, CDR1 is SQVTM, CDR2 ANQGSEA. The V end lost 4 bases, the J end lost 3 bases, and 13 bases lay between the germline ends. The CDR3 sequence is 13 residues long. The CDR3 nucleotides read TGCAGCGTTGTCTGGACACACCACTACGAGCAGTACTTC. Amino acids: CSVVWTHHYEQYF.

This chain connects TRBV7-9 to TRBJ1-4; D gene unclear. The germline CDR1 and CDR2 sequences are SEHNR and FQNEAQ (reference sequence). Trimming removed 5 bases from V and 4 bases from J, with 14 bases in between. The CDR3 length is 15 residues. CDR3 region: CASSPQAAGNEKLFF. The CDR3 region has the DNA TGTGCCAGCAGCCCCCAGGCAGCGGGTAATGAAAAACTGTTTTTT.

This rearrangement joins TRBV7-9 to TRBJ2-5; TRBD1 matches at 9 bases. The ends lost 4 bases at V and 1 base at J; junction bases unmatched: 7. The CDR3 contains 16 residues. CDR1 and CDR2 from the germline V gene are SEHNR and FQNEAQ (reference sequence). CDR3 coding DNA: TGTGCCAGCAGCTCAACCGGGACAGGGATCCAAGAGACCCAGTACTTC. It translates to CASSSTGTGIQETQYF.

The chain couples TRBV7-9 to TRBJ1-3; 8 bases agree with TRBD1. This CDR3 contains 15 residues. J gave up 2 bases and V 3 bases, and 3 bases lay outside the gene matches. Germline CDR1 SEHNR, CDR2 FQNEAQ (reference sequence). CDR3 protein: CASSFSGGAGNTIYF. As DNA, the CDR3 is TGTGCCAGCAGCTTTTCAGGGGGCGCTGGAAACACCATATATTTT.

The rearrangement joins TRBV30 to TRBJ2-7; D is ambiguous. This CDR3 comprises 11 residues. V shed 2 bases and J shed 2 bases, with 4 bases lying between them. The V gene's germline CDR1 is GTSNPN and CDR2 SVGIG (reference sequence). The CDR3 DNA is TGTGCCTGGAGTCAACCCTACGAGCAGTACTTC. Translation gives CAWSQPYEQYF.

This clone came up a few times. The chain combines TRBV3-1 (or the pseudogene TRBV3-2) with TRBJ2-7; the match to TRBD2 covers 12 bases. V dropped 1 base and J dropped 12; count of bases not matched to a gene: 7. The length of the CDR3 is 14 residues. Germline V lookup: CDR1 LGHDT, CDR2 YNNKEL (reference sequence). This CDR3 reads CASSQGIGTSGSYF. The CDR3 region has the DNA TGTGCCAGCAGCCAAGGGATCGGGACTAGCGGGTCGTACTTC.

The chain recombines TRBV19 with TRBJ2-7; D is perhaps TRBD2 (5 bases). The CDR3 has 15 residues. Trimming took 3 bases from V and 3 from J, leaving 15 bases between them. Germline V gene lookup returns CDR1 LNHDA and CDR2 SQIVND (reference sequence). The CDR3 reads CASSIEGYGNYEQYF. The CDR3 region has the DNA TGTGCCAGTAGTATTGAGGGTTACGGGAACTACGAGCAGTACTTC. The complete variable domain, with remaining parts taken from reference TRBV19 and TRBJ2-7, reads DGGITQSPKYLFRKEGQNVTLSCEQNLNHDAMYWYRQDPGQGLRLIYYSQIVNDFQKGDIAEGYSVSREKKESFPLTVTSAQKNPTAFYLCASSIEGYGNYEQYFGPGTRLTVT.

This chain joins TRBV3-1 (or the pseudogene TRBV3-2) and TRBJ2-1, with D perhaps matching TRBD2 (6 bases). Germline CDR1 is LGHDT and CDR2 is YNNKEL (reference sequence). The CDR3 has 15 residues. V was trimmed by 3 bases and J by 9 bases, leaving 18 bases between them. CDR3 residues: CASSQDYQPFGEQFF. The CDR3 DNA reads as TGTGCCAGCAGCCAGGACTACCAACCATTCGGTGAGCAGTTCTTC.

The chain has TRBV6-5 and TRBJ2-1; tentatively, D is TRBD1 (6 bases). CDR3 length: 15 amino acids. Trimming left V 7 bases short and J 7 bases short, with 20 bases between. CDR1 is MNHEY and CDR2 is SVGAGI in the germline V gene. CDR3 DNA sequence: TGTGCCAGCACCCCCGGGGCAGGGGATTATAATGAGCAGTTCTTC. It translates to CASTPGAGDYNEQFF.

The chain joins TRBV2 to TRBJ2-7; 7 nucleotides agree with TRBD1. The V and J ends lost 4 bases and 6 bases, in that order; junction bases with no gene match: 12. The V gene's germline CDR1 is SNHLY and CDR2 FYNNEI. The CDR3 totals 15 residues. The CDR3 DNA reads TGTGCCAGCAGTGTGGTCGGGACAGCCCCCTCCGAGCAGTACTTC. Residues: CASSVVGTAPSEQYF.